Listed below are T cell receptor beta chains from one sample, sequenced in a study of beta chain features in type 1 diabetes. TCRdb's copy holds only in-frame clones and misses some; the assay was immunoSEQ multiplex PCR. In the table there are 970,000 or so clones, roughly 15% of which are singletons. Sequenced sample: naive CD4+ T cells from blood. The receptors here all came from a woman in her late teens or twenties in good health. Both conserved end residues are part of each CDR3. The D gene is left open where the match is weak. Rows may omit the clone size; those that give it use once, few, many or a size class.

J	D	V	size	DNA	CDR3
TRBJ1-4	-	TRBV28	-	TGTGCCAGCAGTTCGGACAGCGCAACTAATGAAAAACTGTTTTTT	CASSSDSATNEKLFF
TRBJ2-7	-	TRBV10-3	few	TGTGCCATCAGTGAGTGGAGGAACGAGCAGTACTTC	CAISEWRNEQYF
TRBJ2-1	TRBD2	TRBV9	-	TGTGCCAGCAGCTCCAGACTAGCGTCCTCCTACAATGAGCAGTTCTTC	CASSSRLASSYNEQFF
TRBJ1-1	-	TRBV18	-	TGTGCCAGCTCCACCGGGGGGAGTCCTGAAGCTTTCTTT	CASSTGGSPEAFF
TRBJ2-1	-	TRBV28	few	TGTGCCACGTGGGGTACAGGGTTCAACAATGAGCAGTTCTTC	CATWGTGFNNEQFF
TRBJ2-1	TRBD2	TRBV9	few	TGTGCCAGCAGCGTTAGCGGGAGAACCTACAATGAGCAGTTCTTC	CASSVSGRTYNEQFF
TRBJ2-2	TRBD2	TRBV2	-	TGTGCCAGCAGCGAGACTAGCGTCGGGGAGCTGTTTTTT	CASSETSVGELFF
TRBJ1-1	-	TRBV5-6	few	TGTGCCAGCAGCTTGGAGCGGGGAGTCGGTGAAGCTTTCTTT	CASSLERGVGEAFF
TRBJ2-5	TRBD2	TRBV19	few	TGTGCCAGTAAGGGCGGGAGGGACCAAGAGACCCAGTACTTC	CASKGGRDQETQYF
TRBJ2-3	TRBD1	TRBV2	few	TGTGCCAGCAGCATACAGGGGACAGATACGCAGTATTTT	CASSIQGTDTQYF
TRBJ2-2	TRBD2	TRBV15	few	TGTGCCACCGGAGCGGGAGGGACCGGGGAGCTGTTTTTT	CATGAGGTGELFF
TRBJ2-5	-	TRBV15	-	TGTGCCACTGCACTCCGAGAGACCCAGTACTTC	CATALRETQYF
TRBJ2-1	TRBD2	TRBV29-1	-	TGCAGCGTCCCCTCGTGGGGACTAGCGGGAGAAGGGAATGAGCAGTTCTTC	CSVPSWGLAGEGNEQFF
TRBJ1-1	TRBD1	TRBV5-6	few	TGTGCCAGCAGCTTGGCCACCCTGAGACAGGGGATCACTGAAGCTTTCTTT	CASSLATLRQGITEAFF
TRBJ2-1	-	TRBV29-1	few	TGCAGCGTTGCAAAGAGCTCCTACAATGAGCAGTTCTTC	CSVAKSSYNEQFF
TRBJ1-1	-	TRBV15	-	TGTGCCACCAGCTCAGCAGGCAGGGCGTTTGCTTTCTTT	CATSSAGRAFAFF
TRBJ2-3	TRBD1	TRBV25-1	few	TGTGCCAGCAGTAGGACAGGGAGAGGGGCGCGCACAGATACGCAGTATTTT	CASSRTGRGARTDTQYF
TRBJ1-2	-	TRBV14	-	TGTGCCAGCAGCTTTACAGGGCTCAATGGCTACACCTTC	CASSFTGLNGYTF
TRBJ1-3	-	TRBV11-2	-	TGTGCCAGCAGCCCAGCGTTGGCCTTTTATGGAAACACCATATATTTT	CASSPALAFYGNTIYF
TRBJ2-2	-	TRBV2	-	TGTGCCAGCCTAGGGGTGAGGAACACCGGGGAGCTGTTTTTT	CASLGVRNTGELFF
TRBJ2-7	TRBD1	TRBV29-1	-	TGCAGCGTTGAGGGGGGACAGGGGCAGTACTTC	CSVEGGQGQYF